These T cell receptor beta chains were read from a single sample in a study of human T cells and chemical hapten exposure. TCRdb called the RACE reads again in MiXCR, with one record for every CDR3 protein. The table has roughly 90,000 distinct CDR3 sequences, about a tenth seen once. This specimen consisted of whole blood, obtained in connection with sensitization to the hapten diphenylcyclopropenone (DPC). The receptor set was obtained from a woman aged 25-40 years with alopecia areata. Some clones in this sample may be carry-over from other donors' samples. The CDR3 runs from the conserved cysteine through the conserved F or W. Fields, in order: V gene, D gene, clone size, J gene, CDR3 DNA, CDR3 protein. A D gene is named only where the DNA matches it firmly. Where a row states a size, it is once, few, many or the class of an expanded clone; other rows omit it.

TRBV6-2/TRBV6-3	TRBD1	.	TRBJ1-5	TGTGCCAGCAGGGGGACAGGGGGCCGCAATCAGCCCCAGCATTTT	CASRGTGGRNQPQHF
TRBV3-1	.	many	TRBJ1-6	TGTGCCAGCAGCCCAAAATGGGGTGAAAATTCACCCCTCCACTTT	CASSPKWGENSPLHF
TRBV12-3/TRBV12-4	.	.	TRBJ1-1	TGTGCCAGCAGTTTGGACGAAACGGGTGACGCTTTCTTT	CASSLDETGDAFF
TRBV6-2/TRBV6-3	TRBD2	.	TRBJ2-7	TGTGCCGGGGGCCGAGCGGGAGGGAGGAGCGAGCAGTACTTC	CAGGRAGGRSEQYF
TRBV4-1	TRBD2	.	TRBJ2-3	TGCGCCAGCAGCCAATCGGACTGGGGGGGGCAGTATTTT	CASSQSDWGGQYF
TRBV10-3	.	many	TRBJ1-5	TGTGCCATCAGTGTTGAAAGTAATCAGCCCCAGCATTTT	CAISVESNQPQHF
TRBV27	.	.	TRBJ1-6	TGTGCCAGCAGTCCCGTGCCTGGGGGGGCTCGGGCCTATAATTCACCCCTCCACTTT	CASSPVPGGARAYNSPLHF
TRBV29-1	TRBD1	few	TRBJ1-2	TGCAGCTACGAACGGGACAGTAACTATGGCTACACCTTC	CSYERDSNYGYTF
TRBV5-1	.	few	TRBJ2-3	TGCGCCAGCAGCAAGACCGGGCCCCTAGCAGATACGCAGTATTTT	CASSKTGPLADTQYF
TRBV2	TRBD1	many	TRBJ1-1	TGTGCCAGCACCAAGGACAGGGGGGACACTGAAGCTTTCTTT	CASTKDRGDTEAFF
TRBV6-5	TRBD1	.	TRBJ1-1	TGTGCCAGCAGTCGGGACAGGCGGGACACTGAAGCTTTCTTT	CASSRDRRDTEAFF
TRBV20-1	TRBD1	many	TRBJ1-5	TGCAGTGCTCCCCAGACAGGGCGGGATCAGCCCCAGCATTTT	CSAPQTGRDQPQHF
TRBV3-1	.	few	TRBJ1-2	TGTGCCAGCAGCCAAGACGGCAGGGGCTATGGCTACACCTTC	CASSQDGRGYGYTF
TRBV7-3	TRBD2	.	TRBJ2-7	TGTGCCAGCAGCTTAGGGGAGGGCCGCGAGCAGTACTTC	CASSLGEGREQYF
TRBV20-1	TRBD1	.	TRBJ1-1	TGCAGTGCCACGCTACCACGGACAGGGTGGACTGAAGCTTTCTTT	CSATLPRTGWTEAFF
TRBV20-1	.	many	TRBJ1-2	TGCAGTGCGATATCGGGAGACAGGCACTATGGCTACACCTTC	CSAISGDRHYGYTF
TRBV20-1	.	few	TRBJ1-4	TGCAGTGCAAGACCCCCCGGCGAGAAACTGTTTTTT	CSARPPGEKLFF
TRBV9	.	.	TRBJ1-1	TGTGCCAGCAGCGCCGCGACAGGCAGAGCTTTCTTT	CASSAATGRAFF
TRBV7-9	TRBD2	many	TRBJ2-1	TGTGCCAGCAGCGCCGGACTAGTCATCGGGTTCTTC	CASSAGLVIGFF
TRBV5-1	.	many	TRBJ1-5	TGCGCCAGCAGCAAGGTGGGGGATGGACAGCCCCAGCATTTT	CASSKVGDGQPQHF
TRBV7-2	TRBD2	many	TRBJ2-3	TGTGCCAGCAGGGGGGACTACACAGATACGCAGTATTTT	CASRGDYTDTQYF
TRBV10-1	.	many	TRBJ1-1	TGCGCCAGCAGTGATCTTTCCGGCCGGGCTTTCTTT	CASSDLSGRAFF
TRBV5-1	.	.	TRBJ2-3	TGCGCCAGCATTTCCAGAGATACGCAGTATTTT	CASISRDTQYF
TRBV20-1	.	many	TRBJ1-5	TGCAGTGCTACCAGGGAAGGCGGGGATCAGCCCCAGCATTTT	CSATREGGDQPQHF
TRBV3-1	.	.	TRBJ1-2	TGTGCCAGCAGCCAAGATACAGCTCTAGGTCATGGCTACACCTTC	CASSQDTALGHGYTF
TRBV7-6	TRBD2	many	TRBJ2-1	TGTGCCAGCAGGCAAATAGCGGGAGCCTACAATGAGCAGTTCTTC	CASRQIAGAYNEQFF
TRBV29-1	TRBD2	many	TRBJ2-7	TGCAGCGTGGGGAATCCGGGACTAGCGGGAGCATACGAGCAGTACTTC	CSVGNPGLAGAYEQYF
TRBV5-1	TRBD1	few	TRBJ1-6	TGCGCCAGCAGCACGGGGACAGCTTCACCCCTCCACTTT	CASSTGTASPLHF
TRBV12-3/TRBV12-4	.	many	TRBJ2-1	TGTGCCAGCAGTTTAGTCCCCAGGGGGCAGTTCTTC	CASSLVPRGQFF
TRBV5-4	.	many	TRBJ1-4	TGTGCCAGCAGCTTGCAGGGAGCCAATGAAAAACTGTTTTTT	CASSLQGANEKLFF
TRBV27	.	few	TRBJ1-5	TGTGCCACCTCCCGGGGGGCAGGAGGCAATCAGCCCCAGCATTTT	CATSRGAGGNQPQHF
TRBV9	.	many	TRBJ2-1	TGTGCCAGCAGCGTAGGACCCGACAATGAGCAGTTCTTC	CASSVGPDNEQFF
TRBV5-1	.	few	TRBJ2-1	TGCGCCAGCAGCACAGGTTTTTTCTACAATGAGCAGTTCTTC	CASSTGFFYNEQFF
TRBV27	TRBD2	many	TRBJ2-1	TGTGCCAGCAGGGGAGCGGGAGGGCCTGTGAATGAGCAGTTCTTC	CASRGAGGPVNEQFF
TRBV10-2	.	many	TRBJ1-2	TGCGCCAGCAGTGATGGCAGCACAAACTATGGCTACACCTTC	CASSDGSTNYGYTF
TRBV2	TRBD1	.	TRBJ1-1	TGTGCCAGCTCTTGGACAGGGGGCGTAACTGAAGCTTTCTTT	CASSWTGGVTEAFF
TRBV5-1	.	many	TRBJ1-1	TGCGCCAGCGGACTACGCGGAACGAACACTGAAGCTTTCTTT	CASGLRGTNTEAFF
TRBV5-5	.	many	TRBJ1-6	TGTGCCAGCAGCTCGGACGGGGATTCACCCCTCCACTTT	CASSSDGDSPLHF
TRBV28	.	.	TRBJ1-4	TGTGCCAGCGCAGAAGCAACTAATGAAAAACTGTTTTTT	CASAEATNEKLFF
TRBV28	.	.	TRBJ1-6	TGTGCCAGCCAGTTTCGGGGAAATTCACCCCTCCACTTT	CASQFRGNSPLHF
TRBV18	.	.	TRBJ1-3	TGTGCCAGCTCACCCCCCGTGCAGGGAGGCACCATATATTTT	CASSPPVQGGTIYF